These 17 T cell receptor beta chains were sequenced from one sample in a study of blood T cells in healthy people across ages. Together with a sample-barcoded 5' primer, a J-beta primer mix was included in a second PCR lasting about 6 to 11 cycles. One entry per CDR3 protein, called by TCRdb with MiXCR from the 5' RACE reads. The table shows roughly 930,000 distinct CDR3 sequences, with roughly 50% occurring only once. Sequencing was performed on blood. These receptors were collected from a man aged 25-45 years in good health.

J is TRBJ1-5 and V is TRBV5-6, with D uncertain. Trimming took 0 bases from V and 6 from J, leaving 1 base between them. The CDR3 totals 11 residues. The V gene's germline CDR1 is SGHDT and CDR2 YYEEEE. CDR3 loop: CASSLVQPQHF. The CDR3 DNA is TGTGCCAGCAGCTTGGTTCAGCCCCAGCATTTT. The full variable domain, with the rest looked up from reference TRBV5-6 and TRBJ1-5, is DAGVTQSPTHLIKTRGQQVTLRCSPKSGHDTVSWYQQALGQGPQFIFQYYEEEERQRGNFPDRFSGHQFPNYSSELNVNALLLGDSALYLCASSLVQPQHFGDGTRLSIL.

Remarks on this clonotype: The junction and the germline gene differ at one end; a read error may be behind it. The CDR3 sequence: CASSSPVDNERFF. In DNA, the CDR3 is TGTGCCAGCAGCTCCCCAGTGGACAATGAGCGGTTCTTC. The chain couples TRBV7-3 to TRBJ2-1; D perhaps matches TRBD1 (5 bases). The length of the CDR3 is 13 residues. From germline, CDR1 is SGHTA and CDR2 FQGTGA.

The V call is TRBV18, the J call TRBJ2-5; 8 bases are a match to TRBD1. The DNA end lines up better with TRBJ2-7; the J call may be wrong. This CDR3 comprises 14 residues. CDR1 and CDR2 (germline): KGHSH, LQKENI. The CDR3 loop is CASSPPRQGYEQYF. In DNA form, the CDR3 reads TGTGCCAGCTCACCACCCAGACAGGGGTACGAGCAGTACTTC.

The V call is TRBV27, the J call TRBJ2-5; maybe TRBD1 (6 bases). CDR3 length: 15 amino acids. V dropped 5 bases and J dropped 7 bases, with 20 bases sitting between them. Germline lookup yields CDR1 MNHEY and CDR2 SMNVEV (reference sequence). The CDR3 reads CASSPEGRGLGTQYF. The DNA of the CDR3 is TGTGCCAGCAGTCCCGAAGGCAGGGGTTTGGGGACCCAGTACTTC.

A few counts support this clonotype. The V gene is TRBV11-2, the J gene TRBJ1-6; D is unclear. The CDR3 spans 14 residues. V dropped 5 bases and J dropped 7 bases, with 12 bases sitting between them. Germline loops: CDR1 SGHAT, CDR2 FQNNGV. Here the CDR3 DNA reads TGTGCCAGCAGCGCGGGCACGTCGAATTCACCCCTCCACTTT. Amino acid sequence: CASSAGTSNSPLHF.

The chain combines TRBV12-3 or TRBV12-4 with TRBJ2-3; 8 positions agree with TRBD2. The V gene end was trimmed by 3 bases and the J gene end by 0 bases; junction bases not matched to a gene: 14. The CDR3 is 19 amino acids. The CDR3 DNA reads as TGTGCCAGCAGTTTTAACCCTCGCGGGGGGAGACCTAGCACAGATACGCAGTATTTT. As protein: CASSFNPRGGRPSTDTQYF.

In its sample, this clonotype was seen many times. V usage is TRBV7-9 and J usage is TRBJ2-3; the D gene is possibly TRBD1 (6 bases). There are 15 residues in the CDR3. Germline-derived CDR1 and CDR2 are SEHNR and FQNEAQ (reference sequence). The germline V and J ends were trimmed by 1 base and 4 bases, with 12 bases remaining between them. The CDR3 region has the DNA TGTGCCAGCAGCTTAGATGGGGGCTCCCCAGATACGCAGTATTTT. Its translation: CASSLDGGSPDTQYF.

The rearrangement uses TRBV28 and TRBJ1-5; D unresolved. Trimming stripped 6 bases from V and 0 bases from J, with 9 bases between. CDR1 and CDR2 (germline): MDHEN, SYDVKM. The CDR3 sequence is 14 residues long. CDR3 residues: CASRKGDSNQPQHF. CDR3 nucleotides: TGTGCCAGCAGAAAGGGAGATAGCAATCAGCCCCAGCATTTT.

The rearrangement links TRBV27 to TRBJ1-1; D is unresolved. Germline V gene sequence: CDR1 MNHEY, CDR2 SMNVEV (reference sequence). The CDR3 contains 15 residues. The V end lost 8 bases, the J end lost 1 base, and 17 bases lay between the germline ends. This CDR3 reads CASGLEDPTNTEAFF. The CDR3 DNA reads TGTGCCAGCGGCCTCGAGGACCCGACGAACACTGAAGCTTTCTTT.

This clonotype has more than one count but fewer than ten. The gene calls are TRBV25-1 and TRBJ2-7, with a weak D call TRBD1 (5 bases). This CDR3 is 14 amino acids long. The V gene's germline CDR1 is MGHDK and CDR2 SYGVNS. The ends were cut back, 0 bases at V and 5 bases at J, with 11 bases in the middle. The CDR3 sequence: CASSEYNQGDEQYF. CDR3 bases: TGTGCCAGCAGTGAATATAACCAGGGTGACGAGCAGTACTTC.

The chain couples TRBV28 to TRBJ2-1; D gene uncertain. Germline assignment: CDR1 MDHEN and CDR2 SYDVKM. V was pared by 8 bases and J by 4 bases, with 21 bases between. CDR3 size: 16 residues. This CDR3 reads CASLSPRTVGYNEQFF. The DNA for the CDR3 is TGTGCCAGCCTTTCACCACGGACCGTGGGGTACAATGAGCAGTTCTTC.

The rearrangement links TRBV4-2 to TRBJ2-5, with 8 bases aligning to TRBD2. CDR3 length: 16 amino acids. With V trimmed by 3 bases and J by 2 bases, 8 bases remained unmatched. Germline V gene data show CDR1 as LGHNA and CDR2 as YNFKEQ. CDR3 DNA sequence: TGTGCCAGCAGCCACTACGGGGGGGCGGAACAAGAGACCCAGTACTTC. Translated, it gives CASSHYGGAEQETQYF.

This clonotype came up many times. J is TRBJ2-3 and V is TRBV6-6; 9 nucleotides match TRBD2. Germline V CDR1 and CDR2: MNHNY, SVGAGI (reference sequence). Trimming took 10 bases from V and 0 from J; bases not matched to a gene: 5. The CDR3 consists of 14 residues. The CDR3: CATETSGSTDTQYF. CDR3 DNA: TGTGCCACCGAGACTAGCGGAAGCACAGATACGCAGTATTTT.

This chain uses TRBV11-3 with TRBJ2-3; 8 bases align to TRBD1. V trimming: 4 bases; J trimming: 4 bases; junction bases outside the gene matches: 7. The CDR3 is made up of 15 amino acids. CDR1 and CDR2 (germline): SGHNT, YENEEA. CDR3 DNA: TGTGCCAGCAGCTCAAGGACAGGGTTATCAGATACGCAGTATTTT. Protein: CASSSRTGLSDTQYF. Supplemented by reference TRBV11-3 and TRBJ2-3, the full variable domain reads EAGVVQSPRYKIIEKKQPVAFWCNPISGHNTLYWYLQNLGQGPELLIRYENEEAVDDSQLPKDRFSAERLKGVDSTLKIQPAELGDSAVYLCASSSRTGLSDTQYFGPGTRLTVL.

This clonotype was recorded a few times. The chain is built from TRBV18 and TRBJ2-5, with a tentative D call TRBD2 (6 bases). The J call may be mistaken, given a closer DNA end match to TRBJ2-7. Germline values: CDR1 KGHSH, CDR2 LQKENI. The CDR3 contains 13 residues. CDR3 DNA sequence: TGTGCCAGCTCACCACTTACGGGGGTCGAGCAGTACTTC. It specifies CASSPLTGVEQYF.

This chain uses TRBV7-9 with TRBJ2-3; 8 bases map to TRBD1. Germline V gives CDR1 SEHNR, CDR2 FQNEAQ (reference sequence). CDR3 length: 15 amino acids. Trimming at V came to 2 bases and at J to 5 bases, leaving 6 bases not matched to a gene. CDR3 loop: CASSLTVTGEDTQYF. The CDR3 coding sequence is TGTGCCAGCAGCTTAACTGTGACAGGGGAAGATACGCAGTATTTT.

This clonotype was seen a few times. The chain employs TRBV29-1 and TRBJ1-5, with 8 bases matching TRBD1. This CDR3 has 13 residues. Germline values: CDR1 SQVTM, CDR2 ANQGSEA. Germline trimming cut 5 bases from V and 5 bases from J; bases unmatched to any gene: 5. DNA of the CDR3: TGCAGCGTTTCTACAGGGGGTTATCAGCCCCAGCATTTT. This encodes CSVSTGGYQPQHF.